A selection of T cell receptor beta chains follows, all from one sample in a study of T cell responses to AZD1222 COVID-19 vaccine. Sequencing used immunoSEQ multiplex PCR; TCRdb keeps in-frame clones, though not all of them. The sample comprises tens of thousands of clones, around 90% of which are singletons, and 4.2% rests with the top ten. The sequencing used peripheral blood, collected on day 0 of AZD1222 vaccination. The receptors originated from an adult in good health. Both conserved end residues are part of each CDR3. A D gene is named only where the DNA matches it firmly. Size is omitted from some rows. Given values are once, few, many or a class for expanded clones.

TRBV11-3	NA	TRBJ2-2	NA	CASSLLANTGELFF	TGTGCCAGCAGTCTACTCGCGAACACCGGGGAGCTGTTTTTT
TRBV7-8	NA	TRBJ1-5	few	CASSLTGNQPQHF	TGTGCCAGCAGCTTAACGGGGAATCAGCCCCAGCATTTT
TRBV11-2	NA	TRBJ1-4	NA	CASSPMGQANEKLFF	TGTGCCAGCAGCCCCATGGGACAAGCTAATGAAAAACTGTTTTTT
TRBV6-5	NA	TRBJ2-7	NA	CASSYGLGVPYEQYF	TGTGCCAGCAGTTACGGCCTGGGCGTTCCCTACGAGCAGTACTTC
TRBV6-2/TRBV6-3	NA	TRBJ2-6	NA	CASSYSSGANVLTF	TGTGCCAGCAGTTACAGCTCTGGGGCCAACGTCCTGACTTTC
TRBV5-8	NA	TRBJ1-6	NA	CASRPRGLRNSPLHF	TGTGCCAGCAGACCCCGCGGGCTGCGCAATTCACCCCTCCACTTT
TRBV10-1	NA	TRBJ2-1	NA	CASSETIYHSNEQFF	TGCGCCAGCAGTGAGACAATATACCATAGCAATGAGCAGTTCTTC
TRBV18	TRBD1	TRBJ2-1	NA	CASSRDRTYYNEQFF	TGTGCCAGCTCAAGGGACAGAACCTACTACAATGAGCAGTTCTTC
TRBV5-7	TRBD1	TRBJ1-5	NA	CASSHTGESNQPQHF	TGTGCCAGCAGCCATACAGGGGAGAGCAATCAGCCCCAGCATTTT
TRBV5-1	NA	TRBJ2-5	NA	CASSQGFTETQYF	TGCGCCAGCAGCCAAGGGTTCACGGAGACCCAGTACTTC